This section outlines one TCR beta chain sequence together with its context. The germline gives CDR1 SGHRS, CDR2 YFSETQ. CDR3 length: 16 residues. The V segment lost 0 bases and the J segment 6 bases; nucleotides outside the gene matches: 8. The source of the sample is a study of T cell changes during pregnancy in multiple sclerosis. TCRdb keeps only in-frame clones here, not all; method: immunoSEQ multiplex PCR. The sample holds 25,000 to 30,000 clones, roughly 84% seen once. The chain links TRBV5-1 to TRBJ2-7, with 11 positions matching TRBD1. This sequence was found in a female donor with multiple sclerosis, enrolled in a pregnancy study. The starting material was CD8+ T cells from peripheral blood mononuclear cells, obtained after pregnancy. CDR3 loop: CASSLGRRTGGSEQYF. The CDR3 DNA reads as TGCGCCAGCAGCTTGGGGCGGAGGACAGGGGGCTCCGAGCAGTACTTC.